The 20 T cell receptor beta chains given below trace back to one sample, sequenced in a study of blood T cell repertoires in COVID-19. Profiled with immunoSEQ multiplex PCR; TCRdb holds only in-frame clones, not every one. Seen here are 250,000 or so clones, about nine tenths observed once, and the top ten hold about 8.6%. Sequences were obtained from peripheral blood. The receptors come from a man in his forties with active or convalescent COVID-19.

The chain carries TRBV19 and TRBJ1-4, with unresolved D. The CDR3 has 15 residues. Trimming cost V 0 bases and J 5 bases, with 10 bases left between them. Looked up from germline, CDR1 is LNHDA and CDR2 is SQIVND (reference sequence). The chain's CDR3 is CASSIDLQANEKLFF. The CDR3 DNA reads as TGTGCCAGTAGTATAGATCTCCAGGCGAATGAAAAACTGTTTTTT.

V usage is TRBV6-5 and J usage is TRBJ1-1; maybe TRBD1 (5 bases). The CDR3 sequence is 14 residues long. From germline, CDR1 is MNHEY and CDR2 SVGAGI. The V gene lost 2 bases and the J gene lost 5 bases, with 12 bases spanning the gap. CDR3 coding DNA: TGTGCCAGCAGTTACGGCGGGGGAGAAACTGAAGCTTTCTTT. The encoded protein is CASSYGGGETEAFF.

This chain uses TRBV18 with TRBJ2-3; the match to TRBD1 covers 7 bases. Germline V CDR1 and CDR2: KGHSH, LQKENI. There are 15 residues in the CDR3. J lost 6 bases, V lost 2 bases, and 8 bases had no gene match. DNA for the CDR3: TGTGCCAGCTCACCAGGGGACAGAGGGCGGGATACGCAGTATTTT. This codes for CASSPGDRGRDTQYF.

This sequence joins TRBV11-2 and TRBJ1-4, with 7 bases fitting TRBD1. The CDR3 consists of 13 residues. With 3 bases clipped from V and 8 bases from J, the junction kept 3 bases outside the gene matches. Germline V gene data show CDR1 as SGHAT and CDR2 as FQNNGV. DNA for the CDR3: TGTGCCAGCAGCTTTGGGACAGAAGAAAAACTGTTTTTT. It yields the protein CASSFGTEEKLFF.

The V and J genes are TRBV29-1 and TRBJ1-1, with D perhaps TRBD1 (5 bases). Germline CDR1 SQVTM, CDR2 ANQGSEA. The CDR3 is 11 residues long. Trimming pared 3 bases from V and 5 bases from J, leaving 7 bases between. As DNA, the CDR3 is TGCAGCGTTGATGGGGGGACTGAAGCTTTCTTT. This translates into CSVDGGTEAFF.

The chain joins TRBV19 to TRBJ2-7, with 9 positions matching TRBD1. There are 17 residues in the CDR3. Germline CDR1 is LNHDA and CDR2 is SQIVND (reference sequence). The ends lost 1 base at V and 2 bases at J; junction bases unmatched: 9. CDR3 sequence reads: CASSIAGTGNEPYEQYF. The DNA for the CDR3 is TGTGCCAGTAGTATAGCGGGGACAGGGAATGAACCCTACGAGCAGTACTTC.

The chain has TRBV18 and TRBJ2-3; 8 nucleotides agree with TRBD1. CDR1 KGHSH and CDR2 LQKENI come from the germline V gene. The CDR3 length is 15 residues. With 3 bases clipped from V and 1 base from J, the junction kept 3 bases outside the gene matches. DNA of the CDR3: TGTGCCAGCTCACCCGTGGGACAGGGCACAGATACGCAGTATTTT. Translation: CASSPVGQGTDTQYF.

This chain links TRBV5-1 with TRBJ1-6, with TRBD1 as a possible D gene (5 bases). This CDR3 is built from 15 residues. Germline lookup yields CDR1 SGHRS and CDR2 YFSETQ. The V end lost 0 bases, the J end lost 8 bases, and 12 bases lay between the germline ends. The CDR3 region has the DNA TGCGCCAGCAGCTTGGCCCAGGGCCTTGATTCACCCCTCCACTTT. Its translation: CASSLAQGLDSPLHF.

The rearrangement joins TRBV11-2 to TRBJ1-1; D gene ambiguous. The CDR3 spans 13 residues. CDR1 and CDR2 (germline): SGHAT, FQNNGV. V dropped 5 bases and J dropped 1 base, with 8 bases sitting between them. CDR3 DNA sequence: TGTGCCAGCAGCCCGACTGGGAACACTGAAGCTTTCTTT. It encodes CASSPTGNTEAFF.

The chain links TRBV3-1 (or the pseudogene TRBV3-2) to TRBJ2-1; D perhaps matches TRBD2 (5 bases). The CDR3 length is 15 residues. Per germline, CDR1 LGHDT and CDR2 YNNKEL (reference sequence). V dropped 0 bases and J dropped 1 base, with 7 bases sitting between them. This CDR3 reads CASSQESGSYNEQFF. CDR3 nucleotides: TGTGCCAGCAGCCAAGAATCGGGGTCCTACAATGAGCAGTTCTTC.

This clone was seen only once. V is TRBV9 and J is TRBJ1-6, with D maybe TRBD1 (6 bases). CDR1 and CDR2 from the germline V gene are SGDLS and YYNGEE. Trimming pared 2 bases from V and 15 bases from J, leaving 12 bases between. The CDR3 contains 12 residues. The CDR3 bases are TGTGCCAGCAGCGTTGACAGGTTCTTCCTCCACTTT. Residues: CASSVDRFFLHF.

The chain has TRBV18 and TRBJ2-3, with 8 bases fitting TRBD2. Germline V gives CDR1 KGHSH, CDR2 LQKENI. This CDR3 region has 17 residues. V trimming: 2 bases; J trimming: 1 base; junction bases outside the gene matches: 8. The CDR3 DNA reads as TGTGCCAGCTCACCAACCGGGACTAGGTCACGCACAGATACGCAGTATTTT. This gives the protein CASSPTGTRSRTDTQYF.

The chain is built from TRBV25-1 and TRBJ1-2, with 7 bases identical to TRBD1. Trimming removed 4 bases from V and 1 base from J; junction bases left unmatched: 3. This CDR3 has 14 residues. CDR1 and CDR2 from the germline V gene are MGHDK and SYGVNS. Here the CDR3 reads CASSGTGVNYGYTF. The DNA of the CDR3 is TGTGCCAGCAGTGGGACAGGAGTTAACTATGGCTACACCTTC.

The chain is built from TRBV3-1 (or the pseudogene TRBV3-2) and TRBJ1-5; 7 nucleotides line up with TRBD1. The CDR3 has 15 residues. Trimming at V came to 4 bases and at J to 6 bases, leaving 9 bases not matched to a gene. Germline V gene data show CDR1 as LGHDT and CDR2 as YNNKEL (reference sequence). CDR3 region: CASSPSGQGVQPQHF. In DNA form, the CDR3 reads TGTGCCAGCAGCCCAAGCGGGCAGGGGGTTCAGCCCCAGCATTTT.

The rearrangement links TRBV10-3 to TRBJ2-3; D is unclear. The germline gives CDR1 ENHRY, CDR2 SYGVKD. V was pared by 6 bases and J by 0 bases, with 13 bases between. This CDR3 comprises 15 residues. DNA for the CDR3: TGTGCCATCAGGCGCACTACAAAAAGCACAGATACGCAGTATTTT. Translation gives CAIRRTTKSTDTQYF.

The rearrangement uses TRBV9 and TRBJ1-5; D unclear. V lost 1 base, J lost 7 bases, and 9 bases lay in between. This CDR3 spans 13 amino acids. CDR1 and CDR2 from the germline V gene are SGDLS and YYNGEE. The CDR3 nucleotides are TGTGCCAGCAGCGTATCTGGAGGGCAGCCCCAGCATTTT. Its translation: CASSVSGGQPQHF.

The chain carries TRBV30 and TRBJ2-7, with a tentative D call TRBD2 (5 bases). Trimming removed 7 bases at V and 6 bases at J, with 19 bases between. The CDR3 totals 13 residues. Germline V gene sequence: CDR1 GTSNPN, CDR2 SVGIG (reference sequence). The CDR3 nucleotides read TGTGCCTTATACCGGGATAAGACGTTCGAGCAGTACTTC. Protein product: CALYRDKTFEQYF.

J is TRBJ2-7 and V is TRBV11-3; D is undetermined. The V end was cut by 2 bases, the J end by 6 bases, with 5 bases between. The CDR3 totals 11 residues. The germline V gene has CDR1 SGHNT and CDR2 YENEEA. The CDR3 nucleotides read TGTGCCAGCAGCTTAAGTAGCGAGCAGTACTTC. Its translation: CASSLSSEQYF.

The J gene is TRBJ1-2, the V gene TRBV4-1, with D possibly TRBD1 on 6 matching bases. This CDR3 spans 13 amino acids. Trimming shortened V by 2 bases and J by 7 bases, and 11 bases separated the two germline ends. Germline CDR1 MGHRA, CDR2 YSYEKL. The chain's CDR3 is CASSQQTGTGYTF. The CDR3 DNA reads as TGCGCCAGCAGCCAACAAACAGGGACTGGCTACACCTTC.

This sequence joins TRBV9 and TRBJ2-5; TRBD2 matches at 7 bases. Looked up from germline, CDR1 is SGDLS and CDR2 is YYNGEE. Unmatched junction bases numbered 10, after V lost 2 bases and J lost 0 bases. This CDR3 is built from 17 residues. DNA of the CDR3: TGTGCCAGCAGCGTCCCCCTAGCGGAGACGTACCAAGAGACCCAGTACTTC. This codes for CASSVPLAETYQETQYF. Looking up the rest from reference TRBV9 and TRBJ2-5 gives the full variable domain: DSGVTQTPKHLITATGQRVTLRCSPRSGDLSVYWYQQSLDQGLQFLIQYYNGEERAKGNILERFSAQQFPDLHSELNLSSLELGDSALYFCASSVPLAETYQETQYFGPGTRLLVL.